This passage covers 24 T cell receptor beta chains from one sample sequenced in a study of T-cell reconstitution after alpha-beta-depleted transplantation in children. The TCRbeta library was prepared with unique molecular identifiers. TCRdb itself ran the PCR reads through MiXCR, one entry per CDR3 protein. Of fewer than 550,000 distinct CDR3 sequences listed, 11% are singletons. The specimen was PBMCs, mostly from graft donor cells, collected 180 days after TCRalphabeta/CD19-depleted stem cell transplant. The receptors were gathered from a female patient aged 2 to 10 who had a stem cell transplant for aplastic anemia, so the T cells may come from the graft donor.

This chain links TRBV6-5 with TRBJ1-1; no definite D call. Trimming shortened V by 7 bases and J by 1 base, and 7 bases separated the two germline ends. The CDR3 spans 12 residues. Germline CDR1 and CDR2: MNHEY and SVGAGI. The CDR3 nucleotides read TGTGCCAGCAAGCCCAGGAACACTGAAGCTTTCTTT. Its translation is CASKPRNTEAFF.

The chain joins TRBV5-4 to TRBJ2-3; 9 bases fit TRBD1. CDR1 and CDR2 (germline): SGHNT, YYREEE (reference sequence). J gave up 2 bases and V 4 bases, and 11 bases lay outside the gene matches. The CDR3 loop spans 17 amino acids. The CDR3 DNA follows: TGTGCCAGCAGCGTTACAGGGGGCGGGTTACTCACAGATACGCAGTATTTT. Amino acids: CASSVTGGGLLTDTQYF.

The table lists this clonotype with a few counts. This rearrangement joins TRBV6-2 or TRBV6-3 to TRBJ2-2, with a weak D call TRBD2 (6 bases). Between the trimmed V and J ends, which lost 5 bases and 4 bases, there was a span of 11 bases. The CDR3 length is 14 residues. The V gene's germline CDR1 is MNHEY and CDR2 SVGEGT. CDR3 in amino acids: CASSATSFTGELFF. The CDR3 coding sequence is TGTGCCAGCAGTGCGACTAGTTTCACCGGGGAGCTGTTTTTT.

This clonotype was seen a few times. This chain uses TRBV11-3 with TRBJ2-3; 7 nucleotides match TRBD2. This CDR3 is 15 amino acids long. After removal of 5 bases from V and 4 bases from J, the junction contained 9 bases not matched to a gene. Per the germline V gene, CDR1 is SGHNT and CDR2 is YENEEA. The DNA of the CDR3 is TGTGCCAGCAGCGCCTTGGAGACTAGCTCAGATACGCAGTATTTT. Protein sequence: CASSALETSSDTQYF.

This chain links TRBV5-1 with TRBJ2-7, with D maybe TRBD2 (5 bases). Trimming took 1 base from V and 4 from J, leaving 12 bases between them. Looked up from germline, CDR1 is SGHRS and CDR2 is YFSETQ. CDR3 length: 14 amino acids. This CDR3 is CASSLWFEGYEQYV. The CDR3 DNA reads TGCGCCAGCAGCTTGTGGTTTGAGGGATACGAGCAGTACGTC.

The chain links TRBV7-2 to TRBJ1-2; no clear D gene. The germline V and J ends were trimmed by 1 base and 2 bases, with 11 bases remaining between them. CDR1 SGHTA and CDR2 FQGNSA come from the germline V gene. There are 15 residues in the CDR3. CDR3 amino acids: CASSLGGPRNYGYTF. DNA for the CDR3: TGTGCCAGCAGCTTAGGTGGGCCGAGGAACTATGGCTACACCTTC.

This clonotype has a count of ten or more. The chain is built from TRBV24-1 and TRBJ2-5, with a weak D call TRBD1 (6 bases). Looked up from germline, CDR1 is KGHDR and CDR2 is SFDVKD. Trimming cost V 4 bases and J 3 bases, with 11 bases left between them. The length of the CDR3 is 14 residues. DNA for the CDR3: TGTGCCACCAGTGACCCGGGACAAAAAGAGACCCAGTACTTC. This sequence encodes CATSDPGQKETQYF.

This rearrangement joins TRBV29-1 to TRBJ2-1; a possible D gene is TRBD2 (6 bases). Trimming stripped 3 bases from V and 3 bases from J, with 12 bases between. CDR3 length equals 14 residues. Germline CDR1 reads SQVTM; CDR2 reads ANQGSEA. DNA of the CDR3: TGCAGCGTTGAGGGGCTAGCGCTCTACAATGAGCAGTTCTTC. Its protein product is CSVEGLALYNEQFF.

This clonotype occurred a few times. V and J are TRBV3-1 and TRBJ2-3, with D maybe TRBD2 (7 bases). This CDR3 has 15 amino acids. V dropped 8 bases and J dropped 0 bases, with 15 bases sitting between them. The germline V gene has CDR1 LGHDT and CDR2 YNNKEL (reference sequence). CDR3 protein: CASGGLAESTDTQYF. In DNA form, the CDR3 reads TGTGCCAGCGGGGGGCTAGCGGAGAGCACAGATACGCAGTATTTT.

There are a few counts of this clonotype. The chain links TRBV5-5 to TRBJ2-7; D gene ambiguous. V lost 0 bases, J lost 6 bases, and 13 bases lay in between. This CDR3 is 14 amino acids long. Germline lookup yields CDR1 SGHKS and CDR2 YYEKEE (reference sequence). For the CDR3, the DNA is TGTGCCAGCAGCTTGGTCGCCAATACCGGCGAGCAGTACTTC. Translating gives CASSLVANTGEQYF.

This clonotype was picked up many times. V gene TRBV6-2 or TRBV6-3 combines with J gene TRBJ2-5; D gene ambiguous. V was pared by 0 bases and J by 9 bases, with 8 bases between. This CDR3 is 12 amino acids long. The germline CDR1 and CDR2 sequences are MNHEY and SVGEGT. The DNA for the CDR3 is TGTGCCAGCAGTTACTCCCAGGTGGCCCAGTACTTC. As protein: CASSYSQVAQYF.

Note on this clonotype: At one of its ends the junction is not consistent with the germline gene, which may arise from a read error. The V and J genes are TRBV12-3 or TRBV12-4 and TRBJ2-2, with TRBD2 matching 11 bases. The CDR3 is made up of 18 amino acids. The CDR3 DNA reads as TGTACCAGCAGTTTATCCCCGGGACTAGCGGTGAACACCGGGGAGCTGTTTTTT. This codes for CTSSLSPGLAVNTGELFF.

This clonotype was recorded a few times. DNA for the CDR3: TGCGCCAGCAGCCAAGATCGGGCCGGTTCCTCCTACGAGCAGTACTTC. It specifies CASSQDRAGSSYEQYF. The chain joins TRBV4-3 to TRBJ2-7, with D uncertain. This CDR3 has 16 amino acids. Per germline, CDR1 LGHNA and CDR2 YSLEER. Trimming shortened V by 0 bases and J by 0 bases, and 12 bases separated the two germline ends.

This clonotype was picked up a small number of times. This chain connects TRBV19 to TRBJ1-5; 7 bases line up with TRBD1. V gave up 0 bases and J gave up 5 bases; unmatched junction bases: 10. CDR3 length equals 17 residues. Germline V lookup: CDR1 LNHDA, CDR2 SQIVND (reference sequence). The DNA for the CDR3 is TGTGCCAGTAGTATAGATAACCGGCGGACAGGCCATCAGCCCCAGCATTTT. Translated, it gives CASSIDNRRTGHQPQHF.

This clonotype was detected many times. The J gene is TRBJ2-3, the V gene TRBV12-3 or TRBV12-4, with 9 bases lining up with TRBD1. The CDR3 runs 15 residues. Trimming removed 3 bases from V and 2 bases from J; junction bases left unmatched: 3. The chain's CDR3 is CASSLDRGITDTQYF. The CDR3 coding sequence is TGTGCCAGCAGTTTGGACAGGGGAATCACAGATACGCAGTATTTT.

V and J are TRBV20-1 and TRBJ1-5; D perhaps matches TRBD1 (6 bases). Germline lookup yields CDR1 DFQATT and CDR2 SNEGSKA (reference sequence). The CDR3 has 13 amino acids. V shed 6 bases and J shed 2 bases, with 11 bases lying between them. CDR3 loop: CSAGRGGNQPQHF. The CDR3 bases are TGCAGTGCCGGAAGGGGGGGCAATCAGCCCCAGCATTTT.

CDR3 region: CASSQDSAGARTGELFF. In DNA, the CDR3 is TGCGCCAGCAGCCAAGATTCGGCGGGAGCGCGCACCGGGGAGCTGTTTTTT. The V call is TRBV4-3, the J call TRBJ2-2; 7 positions agree with TRBD2. This CDR3 is built from 17 residues. CDR1 and CDR2 from the germline V gene are LGHNA and YSLEER. J lost 4 bases, V lost 0 bases, and 8 bases had no gene match.

This chain joins TRBV29-1 and TRBJ2-2; 9 bases map to TRBD1. Germline V gives CDR1 SQVTM, CDR2 ANQGSEA. V dropped 7 bases and J dropped 6; count of bases not matched to a gene: 12. The CDR3 is 15 residues long. The CDR3 coding sequence is TGCAGCGCCTCTCCCGGGACAGGGCTGTCCGGGGAGCTGTTTTTT. As protein: CSASPGTGLSGELFF.

Only a few counts were recorded for this clonotype. This rearrangement joins TRBV18 to TRBJ2-7; 10 bases align to TRBD2. Germline values: CDR1 KGHSH, CDR2 LQKENI. The CDR3 runs to 16 residues. V shed 3 bases, J shed 4 bases, and the junction held 9 bases outside the gene matches. The CDR3 loop reads CASSPSRTSGGYEQYF. Here the CDR3 DNA reads TGTGCCAGCTCACCGTCCCGGACTAGCGGCGGGTACGAGCAGTACTTC.

This clonotype was seen at least ten times. V usage is TRBV29-1 and J usage is TRBJ1-2, with D uncertain. Germline-derived CDR1 and CDR2 are SQVTM and ANQGSEA. Trimming left V 4 bases short and J 8 bases short, with 20 bases between. The CDR3 loop spans 14 amino acids. As DNA, the CDR3 is TGCAGCGTTGGTGGCCACGGAGGGTCTCGCGGCTACACCTTC. This translates into CSVGGHGGSRGYTF.

This chain connects TRBV12-3 or TRBV12-4 to TRBJ2-7; D is ambiguous. The V gene lost 3 bases and the J gene lost 4 bases, with 10 bases spanning the gap. The CDR3 runs 13 residues. The CDR3 region has the DNA TGTGCCAGCAGTTTGAAGGGCTTTTACGAGCAGTACTTC. This translates into CASSLKGFYEQYF.

The V gene is TRBV7-2, the J gene TRBJ2-5, with TRBD2 matching 11 bases. The CDR3 runs 16 residues. V shed 0 bases and J 2 bases; nucleotides not matched to a gene: 2. CDR1 is SGHTA, CDR2 FQGNSA, per germline. CDR3 in amino acids: CASSLAGTSGQETQYF. As DNA, the CDR3 is TGTGCCAGCAGCTTAGCCGGGACTAGCGGTCAAGAGACCCAGTACTTC.

This clonotype was counted a few times. The chain links TRBV3-1 to TRBJ2-7; D gene uncertain. The V gene's germline CDR1 is LGHDT and CDR2 YNNKEL (reference sequence). V was cut by 1 base and J by 12 bases, with 13 bases left in between. The CDR3 extends over 12 amino acids. CDR3 amino acids: CASSQVETARYF. The CDR3, as DNA: TGTGCCAGCAGCCAAGTGGAAACAGCTCGGTACTTC.

This clonotype was observed a few times. V is TRBV5-5 and J is TRBJ1-2; D not certain. V lost 2 bases to trimming and J lost 5 bases, with 13 bases between them. Germline lookup yields CDR1 SGHKS and CDR2 YYEKEE (reference sequence). The CDR3 runs to 14 residues. The chain's CDR3 is CASSFALVTYGYTF. CDR3 nucleotide sequence: TGTGCCAGCAGCTTCGCCCTCGTAACATATGGCTACACCTTC.